A selection of T cell receptor beta chains follows, all from one sample in a study of T cell responses to AZD1222 COVID-19 vaccine. Only in-frame clones appear in the TCRdb table, and some are missing; sequencing was by immunoSEQ multiplex PCR. The sample contains about 180,000 clones, around 94% of which appear only once. Sequences were derived from peripheral blood, sampled 28 days after the second AZD1222 dose. These receptors were collected from an adult who received the AZD1222 COVID-19 vaccine. Each CDR3 is given with its conserved first and last residue. The D gene is left open where the match is weak. Clone size appears in some rows only: once, few, many, or a class for an expanded clone.

CDR3nt: TGCGCCAGCAGCCAAGATCGCGGGGGCAACAATGAGCAGTTCTTC; CDR3aa: CASSQDRGGNNEQFF; j_gene: TRBJ2-1; abundance: few; v_gene: TRBV4-3; d_gene: NA
CDR3nt: TGTGCCAGCAGCTTGGCAGGGTATTCCCACGAGCAGTACTTC; CDR3aa: CASSLAGYSHEQYF; j_gene: TRBJ2-7; abundance: NA; v_gene: TRBV5-5; d_gene: NA
CDR3nt: TGTGCCACCTCAAGAGGGGGCAGCACAGATACGCAGTATTTT; CDR3aa: CATSRGGSTDTQYF; j_gene: TRBJ2-3; abundance: NA; v_gene: TRBV2; d_gene: TRBD1
CDR3nt: TGTGCCAGTAGTCAATGGGACAACTATGGCTACACCTTC; CDR3aa: CASSQWDNYGYTF; j_gene: TRBJ1-2; abundance: once; v_gene: TRBV19; d_gene: NA
CDR3nt: TGCGCCAGCAGCCAAGTTTCCAGGGGGAACGAAAAACTGTTTTTT; CDR3aa: CASSQVSRGNEKLFF; j_gene: TRBJ1-4; abundance: once; v_gene: TRBV4-1; d_gene: TRBD1
CDR3nt: TGTGCCAGCAGCTTAGTATGGGGGACGGAGAACACCGGGGAGCTGTTTTTT; CDR3aa: CASSLVWGTENTGELFF; j_gene: TRBJ2-2; abundance: NA; v_gene: TRBV11-3; d_gene: NA
CDR3nt: TGTGCCACCAGGGGACAGGGGGCTAATCAGCCCCAGCATTTT; CDR3aa: CATRGQGANQPQHF; j_gene: TRBJ1-5; abundance: NA; v_gene: TRBV24-1; d_gene: TRBD1
CDR3nt: TGTGCCAGCAGCCCCCGCAGGCAGTTCGATGGCTACACCTTC; CDR3aa: CASSPRRQFDGYTF; j_gene: TRBJ1-2; abundance: NA; v_gene: TRBV9; d_gene: NA
CDR3nt: TGTGCCAGCAGCCGTGGACGGAACACTGAAGCTTTCTTT; CDR3aa: CASSRGRNTEAFF; j_gene: TRBJ1-1; abundance: NA; v_gene: TRBV5-6; d_gene: NA
CDR3nt: TGTGCCAGCAGCTCCCCGAGGGGGAGGAACACTGAAGCTTTCTTT; CDR3aa: CASSSPRGRNTEAFF; j_gene: TRBJ1-1; abundance: NA; v_gene: TRBV6-5; d_gene: NA
CDR3nt: TGTGCCAGCAGCCAAGCGGAACAAGAGCAGTACTTC; CDR3aa: CASSQAEQEQYF; j_gene: TRBJ2-7; abundance: few; v_gene: TRBV3-1/TRBV3-2; d_gene: NA
CDR3nt: TGTGCCAGCAGCCCTTCGGGCTCACAAGAGACCCAGTACTTC; CDR3aa: CASSPSGSQETQYF; j_gene: TRBJ2-5; abundance: NA; v_gene: TRBV9; d_gene: NA
CDR3nt: TGTGCCAGCAGTGGGAGCAATTCACCCCTCCACTTT; CDR3aa: CASSGSNSPLHF; j_gene: TRBJ1-6; abundance: NA; v_gene: TRBV28; d_gene: NA
CDR3nt: TGTGCCAGCAGCCCTCACTCGGGGCATTACACCTTC; CDR3aa: CASSPHSGHYTF; j_gene: TRBJ1-2; abundance: NA; v_gene: TRBV7-8; d_gene: NA
CDR3nt: TGTGCCAGCAGCTTGGGGGCGAACACTGAAGCTTTCTTT; CDR3aa: CASSLGANTEAFF; j_gene: TRBJ1-1; abundance: NA; v_gene: TRBV12-3/TRBV12-4; d_gene: NA
CDR3nt: TGTGCCAGCATTGCGTACAATGAGCAGTTCTTC; CDR3aa: CASIAYNEQFF; j_gene: TRBJ2-1; abundance: NA; v_gene: TRBV28; d_gene: NA
CDR3nt: TGTGCCAGCAGAGCTACCCCCCGTAACACTGAAGCTTTCTTT; CDR3aa: CASRATPRNTEAFF; j_gene: TRBJ1-1; abundance: NA; v_gene: TRBV6-5; d_gene: NA
CDR3nt: TGTGCCAGCAGCGTAGGCCCCCAGGTCCCCATGAACACTGAAGCTTTCTTT; CDR3aa: CASSVGPQVPMNTEAFF; j_gene: TRBJ1-1; abundance: NA; v_gene: TRBV9; d_gene: NA
CDR3nt: TGTGCCTGGCAAGGGAGTTGGGATGAAGCTTTCTTT; CDR3aa: CAWQGSWDEAFF; j_gene: TRBJ1-1; abundance: NA; v_gene: TRBV30; d_gene: NA
CDR3nt: TGTGCCAGCAGGGGACAGGGGACCGGGGAGCTGTTTTTT; CDR3aa: CASRGQGTGELFF; j_gene: TRBJ2-2; abundance: NA; v_gene: TRBV2; d_gene: TRBD1
CDR3nt: TGTGCCAGTAGTATTGGTAGCGGGGGGGCATACGAGCAGTACTTC; CDR3aa: CASSIGSGGAYEQYF; j_gene: TRBJ2-7; abundance: NA; v_gene: TRBV19; d_gene: TRBD2
CDR3nt: TGCGCCAGCAGCTTGGACAGGGGGCTTAACACCGGGGAGCTGTTTTTT; CDR3aa: CASSLDRGLNTGELFF; j_gene: TRBJ2-2; abundance: NA; v_gene: TRBV5-1; d_gene: TRBD1
CDR3nt: TGTGCCAGCTCAAGGGACGGGCGGGAAAAACTGTTTTTT; CDR3aa: CASSRDGREKLFF; j_gene: TRBJ1-4; abundance: once; v_gene: TRBV18; d_gene: NA
CDR3nt: TGTGCCAGCAGTCCGCGGGAGCCAAATCAGCCCCAGCATTTT; CDR3aa: CASSPREPNQPQHF; j_gene: TRBJ1-5; abundance: NA; v_gene: TRBV27; d_gene: NA
CDR3nt: TGTGCCTGGAGTCGGACTGAAGCTTTCTTT; CDR3aa: CAWSRTEAFF; j_gene: TRBJ1-1; abundance: NA; v_gene: TRBV30; d_gene: NA
CDR3nt: TGTGCCAGCAGTGAATACACTAGCATCGAGACCCAGTACTTC; CDR3aa: CASSEYTSIETQYF; j_gene: TRBJ2-5; abundance: NA; v_gene: TRBV2; d_gene: NA
CDR3nt: TGTGCCAGCAGCTTAGGAGATTCACCCCTCCACTTT; CDR3aa: CASSLGDSPLHF; j_gene: TRBJ1-6; abundance: NA; v_gene: TRBV7-9; d_gene: NA
CDR3nt: TGTGCCAGCTCACCACGACAGGGGAGCTCTGGAAACACCATATATTTT; CDR3aa: CASSPRQGSSGNTIYF; j_gene: TRBJ1-3; abundance: NA; v_gene: TRBV18; d_gene: TRBD1
CDR3nt: TGTGCCAGCAGTCCGAGCTCCTACGAGCAGTACTTC; CDR3aa: CASSPSSYEQYF; j_gene: TRBJ2-7; abundance: NA; v_gene: TRBV11-3; d_gene: NA
CDR3nt: TGTGCCAGCAGCACGCGCGGTTTAGCCGCTCTCGGCACAGATACGCAGTATTTT; CDR3aa: CASSTRGLAALGTDTQYF; j_gene: TRBJ2-3; abundance: NA; v_gene: TRBV5-4; d_gene: NA
CDR3nt: TGTGCCAGCAGCCAAGGAAATCAGCCCCAGCATTTT; CDR3aa: CASSQGNQPQHF; j_gene: TRBJ1-5; abundance: few; v_gene: TRBV11-3; d_gene: NA
CDR3nt: TGCGCCAGCAGCCAAGAATACGGCCTGGGGAGCACTGAAGCTTTCTTT; CDR3aa: CASSQEYGLGSTEAFF; j_gene: TRBJ1-1; abundance: NA; v_gene: TRBV4-3; d_gene: NA
CDR3nt: TGTGCCAGCACCGAAAAAACCTCGTTCGGCGGTGGCTACACCTTC; CDR3aa: CASTEKTSFGGGYTF; j_gene: TRBJ1-2; abundance: NA; v_gene: TRBV13; d_gene: NA
CDR3nt: TGTGCCAGCGAGAAACAGGGAACCTATGGCTACACCTTC; CDR3aa: CASEKQGTYGYTF; j_gene: TRBJ1-2; abundance: NA; v_gene: TRBV12-3/TRBV12-4; d_gene: NA
CDR3nt: TGTGCCAGCAGGGGGACAGGGGGCTTGGAGCAGTACTTC; CDR3aa: CASRGTGGLEQYF; j_gene: TRBJ2-7; abundance: NA; v_gene: TRBV27; d_gene: TRBD1
CDR3nt: TGTGCCAGCAGGGACTCCTCTGGAAACACCATATATTTT; CDR3aa: CASRDSSGNTIYF; j_gene: TRBJ1-3; abundance: NA; v_gene: TRBV27; d_gene: NA
CDR3nt: TGTGCCAGCTCCCACGACATAGGGGAAAAACTGTTTTTT; CDR3aa: CASSHDIGEKLFF; j_gene: TRBJ1-4; abundance: NA; v_gene: TRBV18; d_gene: NA
CDR3nt: TGTGCCTGGAGTTTCCGACGGGAAGCTTTCTTT; CDR3aa: CAWSFRREAFF; j_gene: TRBJ1-1; abundance: NA; v_gene: TRBV30; d_gene: NA
CDR3nt: TGTGCCAGCAGTCTCGGGACAGTTTACACTGAAGCTTTCTTT; CDR3aa: CASSLGTVYTEAFF; j_gene: TRBJ1-1; abundance: NA; v_gene: TRBV28; d_gene: TRBD1
CDR3nt: TGTGCCAGCTCCCGCCCAGGGGATAACTATGGCTACACCTTC; CDR3aa: CASSRPGDNYGYTF; j_gene: TRBJ1-2; abundance: NA; v_gene: TRBV6-5; d_gene: NA
CDR3nt: TGTGCCAGCAGCCCCACCCGCGACAGGGAAGCTTTCTTT; CDR3aa: CASSPTRDREAFF; j_gene: TRBJ1-1; abundance: NA; v_gene: TRBV12-3/TRBV12-4; d_gene: NA
CDR3nt: TGTGCCAGCAGCCCGAGATACCCAGGGAATTCACCCCTCCACTTT; CDR3aa: CASSPRYPGNSPLHF; j_gene: TRBJ1-6; abundance: few; v_gene: TRBV3-1/TRBV3-2; d_gene: NA
CDR3nt: TGTGCCAGCAGGACACTGAGGACAGGGGGGACCTACGAGCAGTACTTC; CDR3aa: CASRTLRTGGTYEQYF; j_gene: TRBJ2-7; abundance: NA; v_gene: TRBV27; d_gene: TRBD1
CDR3nt: TGTGCCAGCAGTGAATTCGAGTCCTACCCGAGGGATACGCAGTATTTT; CDR3aa: CASSEFESYPRDTQYF; j_gene: TRBJ2-3; abundance: NA; v_gene: TRBV25-1; d_gene: NA
CDR3nt: TGTGCCAGCAGCTTAGCGTCGCAGAGCTCTGGAAACACCATATATTTT; CDR3aa: CASSLASQSSGNTIYF; j_gene: TRBJ1-3; abundance: once; v_gene: TRBV7-8; d_gene: NA
CDR3nt: TGTGCCAGCAGTAGGACGGTCTCTAATTCACCCCTCCACTTT; CDR3aa: CASSRTVSNSPLHF; j_gene: TRBJ1-6; abundance: NA; v_gene: TRBV28; d_gene: NA